This passage covers 5 T cell receptor beta chains from one sample sequenced in a study of human thymus T cells. The assay was immunoSEQ multiplex PCR, and TCRdb's table has in-frame clones only and misses some. The sample holds roughly 60,000 clones, 94% seen once. Sequences were obtained from blood. The receptors were sampled from a boy in the first two years of life with a congenital heart defect but otherwise immunologically healthy.

This chain links TRBV28 with TRBJ1-4; D unresolved. Trimming cost V 5 bases and J 3 bases, with 22 bases left between them. CDR1 and CDR2 (germline): MDHEN, SYDVKM. This CDR3 spans 18 amino acids. CDR3 sequence: CASSLPGSPSPANEKLFF. The CDR3 region has the DNA TGTGCCAGCAGTCTTCCGGGTTCCCCCTCCCCGGCTAATGAAAAACTGTTTTTT.

The chain employs TRBV10-2 and TRBJ1-2; D unclear. V shed 4 bases and J shed 4 bases, with 10 bases lying between them. The CDR3 covers 13 residues. CDR1 WSHSY and CDR2 SAAADI come from the germline V gene. The CDR3 loop reads CASSVAVLYGYTF. The CDR3 region has the DNA TGCGCCAGCAGTGTTGCCGTTCTCTATGGCTACACCTTC.

The chain carries TRBV27 and TRBJ2-7; 10 nucleotides match TRBD1. In germline, CDR1 is MNHEY, CDR2 SMNVEV (reference sequence). J gave up 3 bases and V 3 bases, and 2 bases lay outside the gene matches. This CDR3 contains 14 residues. Here the CDR3 DNA reads TGTGCCAGCAGTTTGGGACAGGGGCTCTACGAGCAGTACTTC. The encoded protein is CASSLGQGLYEQYF.

This clone has just one count. The chain combines TRBV6-1 with TRBJ2-1; no clear D. Looked up from germline, CDR1 is MNHNS and CDR2 is SASEGT. CDR3 size: 14 residues. V dropped 6 bases and J dropped 9 bases, with 18 bases sitting between them. The CDR3 DNA is TGTGCCAGCAGGGAGAACCGGCTACTGAGTGAGCAGTTCTTC. Protein product: CASRENRLLSEQFF.

The chain has TRBV15 and TRBJ2-3, with 8 bases lining up with TRBD2. CDR3 size: 16 residues. Looked up from germline, CDR1 is LNHNV and CDR2 is YYDKDF (reference sequence). The junction had 11 bases not matched to a gene; V was cut back by 5 bases and J by 4 bases. CDR3 residues: CATSFTGGPGADTQYF. CDR3 nucleotides: TGTGCCACCAGCTTTACGGGAGGGCCTGGGGCAGATACGCAGTATTTT.